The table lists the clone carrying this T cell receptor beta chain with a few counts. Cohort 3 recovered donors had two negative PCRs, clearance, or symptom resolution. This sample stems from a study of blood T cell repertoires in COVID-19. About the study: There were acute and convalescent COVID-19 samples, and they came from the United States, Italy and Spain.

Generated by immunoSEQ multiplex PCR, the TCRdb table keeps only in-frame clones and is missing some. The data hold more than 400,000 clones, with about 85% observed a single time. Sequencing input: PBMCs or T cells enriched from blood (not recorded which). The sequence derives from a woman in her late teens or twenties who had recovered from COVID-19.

For the CDR3, the DNA is TGTGCCAGCAGCCCAACCGGCGGGGCTCGAAGCTCCTACAATGAGCAGTTCTTC. This translates into CASSPTGGARSSYNEQFF. This chain connects TRBV7-9 to TRBJ2-1, with D possibly being TRBD2 (6 bases). The CDR3 length is 18 residues. Between the trimmed V and J ends, which lost 5 bases and 0 bases, there was a span of 20 bases. From germline, CDR1 is SEHNR and CDR2 FQNEAQ (reference sequence).